Presented here are 14 T cell receptor beta chains from one specimen sequenced in a study of tumor and adjacent non-tumor tissue in lung cancer. RNA was extracted from bulk tissue without any cell sorting. Three rounds of nested PCR, following a modified ARM-PCR protocol, produced the TCRbeta library. TCRdb used MiXCR to reprocess the multiplex PCR reads, holding one entry per CDR3 protein. The table has approximately 140,000 distinct CDR3 sequences, approximately 72% seen once. Sequenced input: lung tumor tissue. Receptors originate from a man aged 55 to 69 with small cell lung cancer.

By share, this clonotype ranks as medium-sized. The J gene is TRBJ2-1, the V gene TRBV10-2; D is possibly TRBD2 (5 bases). V was pared by 3 bases and J by 5 bases, with 11 bases between. The germline gives CDR1 WSHSY, CDR2 SAAADI. The CDR3 is made up of 14 amino acids. The CDR3, as DNA: TGCGCCAGCAGTGATCTAGAGAGGGACAATGAGCAGTTCTTC. It codes for CASSDLERDNEQFF.

V and J are TRBV7-8 and TRBJ2-1; TRBD2 matches 9 bases. The DNA end favors TRBJ2-7, so the J call may be wrong. Germline loops: CDR1 SGHVS, CDR2 FQNEAQ. The CDR3 contains 15 residues. As DNA, the CDR3 is TGTGCCAGCAGCCATGGTAGCGGGAGATACAATGAACAGTACTTC. Encoded protein: CASSHGSGRYNEQYF.

Judged by abundance, this clonotype is large. The genes are TRBV11-2 and TRBJ2-2; D uncertain. The V end was cut by 2 bases, the J end by 4 bases, with 5 bases between. The CDR3 is 13 residues long. Germline CDR1 is SGHAT and CDR2 is FQNNGV. CDR3 in DNA: TGTGCCAGCAGCTTATCCCCCACCGGGGAGCTGTTTTTT. Residues: CASSLSPTGELFF.

In the case of this clonotype: A clone one base away is much larger, so this may be a read error. The V gene is TRBV20-1, the J gene TRBJ2-7, with D perhaps TRBD1 (6 bases). The CDR3 length is 15 residues. Germline V CDR1 and CDR2: DFQATT, SNEGSKA (reference sequence). V was shortened by 7 bases and J by 1 base, with 20 bases between the two germline ends. CDR3 region: CSVWYESDSSYEQYF. CDR3 DNA sequence: TGCAGTGTTTGGTACGAATCGGACAGTTCCTACGAGCAGTACTTC.

As regards this clonotype: Compared with germline, one end of the junction differs, possibly owing to a read error. The chain couples TRBV6-1 to TRBJ2-3; tentatively, D is TRBD2 (5 bases). The CDR3 is 14 residues long. CDR1 and CDR2 from the germline V gene are MNHNS and SASEGT. CDR3 residues: CASSWETGTDTHYF. The CDR3 DNA is TGTGCCAGCTCCTGGGAGACCGGCACAGATACGCATTATTTT.

In the case of this clonotype: Germline and junction disagree at one end, which may indicate a read error. V and J are TRBV29-1 and TRBJ2-1; 7 bases fit TRBD2. CDR3 length: 15 residues. Germline CDR1 is SQVTM and CDR2 is ANQGSEA. The CDR3 loop reads CSVEQLARWYNKQFF. As DNA, the CDR3 is TGCAGTGTTGAGCAACTAGCGAGGTGGTACAATAAGCAGTTCTTC.

With regard to this clonotype: Relative to the germline gene, one junction end is altered; a read error may explain this. The chain carries TRBV5-1 and TRBJ2-5, with D possibly TRBD2 on 5 matching bases. Per germline, CDR1 SGHRS and CDR2 YFSETQ. This CDR3 comprises 13 residues. The CDR3 sequence: CASGGPSQETQYF. The CDR3 DNA reads as TGCGCCAGCGGCGGGCCTTCGCAAGAGACCCAATACTTC.

As for this clonotype: It may be a read error: a sequence one base away is much more abundant. The chain is built from TRBV6-1 and TRBJ2-7, with 9 bases matching TRBD2. The CDR3 totals 12 residues. The germline V gene encodes CDR1 MNHNS and CDR2 SASEGT. The CDR3 spells CAISGTSSEQYF. The CDR3 coding sequence is TGTGCCATCAGTGGGACTAGCAGCGAGCAGTACTTC.

This chain joins TRBV28 and TRBJ2-3, with TRBD2 matching over 8 bases. V was pared by 5 bases and J by 8 bases, with 12 bases of the junction left unmatched. This CDR3 comprises 15 residues. Germline V CDR1 and CDR2: MDHEN, SYDVKM. The CDR3 DNA sequence: TGTGCCAGCAGTGGGGGACTAGGGGCTCCGATTACGCAGTATTTT. This codes for CASSGGLGAPITQYF. Based on the CDR3 plus reference TRBV28 and TRBJ2-3, the full variable domain is DVKVTQSSRYLVKRTGEKVFLECVQDMDHENMFWYRQDPGLGLRLIYFSYDVKMKEKGDIPEGYSVSREKKERFSLILESASTNQTSMYLCASSGGLGAPITQYFGPGTRLTVL.

CDR3 protein: CRARDRALNGYTF. The CDR3 DNA reads as TGCAGAGCAAGGGACAGGGCCTTAAATGGCTACACCTTC. The chain couples TRBV20-1 to TRBJ1-2; TRBD1 aligns across 9 bases. The length of the CDR3 is 13 residues. Per the germline V gene, CDR1 is DFQATT and CDR2 is SNEGSKA (reference sequence).

This rearrangement joins TRBV20-1 to TRBJ2-1; 7 bases are a match to TRBD2. This CDR3 has 15 residues. Germline V gives CDR1 DFQATT, CDR2 SNEGSKA (reference sequence). V lost 3 bases, J lost 8 bases, and 13 bases stayed unmatched. The CDR3 reads CSASGGASGNYEQFF. In nucleotides, the CDR3 is TGCAGTGCTAGCGGTGGGGCTAGCGGAAACTATGAGCAGTTCTTC.

The gene calls are TRBV4-1 and TRBJ2-4; 7 bases agree with TRBD2. This CDR3 region has 16 residues. Germline assignment: CDR1 MGHRA and CDR2 YSYEKL. V trimming: 0 bases; J trimming: 3 bases; junction bases outside the gene matches: 5. The CDR3 coding sequence is TGCGCCAGCAGCCAAGATCGGGCTAGCGGCAAAAACATTCAGTACTTC. Its protein is CASSQDRASGKNIQYF.

For this clonotype: The junction does not match germline at one end; this may be a read error. The rearrangement uses TRBV12-3 or TRBV12-4 and TRBJ2-1, with D perhaps TRBD2 (6 bases). The CDR3 covers 16 residues. This CDR3 reads CTSTPLAGTHYNEQFF. Here the CDR3 DNA reads TGTACCAGCACCCCCCTCGCGGGAACTCACTACAATGAGCAGTTCTTC.

The V gene is TRBV20-1, the J gene TRBJ2-7; D is possibly TRBD2 (5 bases). This CDR3 has 12 amino acids. Germline values: CDR1 DFQATT, CDR2 SNEGSKA (reference sequence). The DNA for the CDR3 is TGCATTGCTACAACTAGCTCCTACGAGCAGTACGTC. Its protein is CIATTSSYEQYV.